There are a few counts of the clone carrying this TCR beta chain. Its antigen remains unidentified. The data belong to a study of Tregs in tolerant kidney transplant recipients. The overall study: Recipients received nonmyeloablative bone marrow transplants from related graft donors, with transient mixed chimerism. Study-level findings and limits: Biological reproducibility was not directly addressed in this study.

Data came from immunoSEQ multiplex PCR; TCRdb stores just in-frame clones and leaves some out. The table has approximately 8,100 clones, roughly 34% seen once; the top ten hold about 5.6%. FACS sorting followed an approximately six-day coculture of CFSE-labeled recipient PBMCs with irradiated graft donor PBMCs. This CDR3 is built from 16 residues. V was pared by 4 bases and J by 0 bases, with 13 bases between. CDR1 is SEHNR and CDR2 is FQNEAQ in the germline V gene (reference sequence). This receptor was taken from a human patient who received a combined kidney and bone marrow transplant. The sample was CD8+ T cells from blood cultured with allogeneic cells, taken before the transplant. The chain is built from TRBV7-9 and TRBJ1-3; D remains ambiguous. The CDR3 DNA follows: TGTGCCAGCAGCTGGTTCACTGGTGCCTCTGGAAACACCATATATTTT. Residues: CASSWFTGASGNTIYF. The full variable domain, in which reference TRBV7-9 and TRBJ1-3 provide the parts outside the CDR3, is DTGVSQNPRHKITKRGQNVTFRCDPISEHNRLYWYRQTLGQGPEFLTYFQNEAQLEKSRLLSDRFSAERPKGSFSTLEIQRTEQGDSAMYLCASSWFTGASGNTIYFGEGSWLTVV.